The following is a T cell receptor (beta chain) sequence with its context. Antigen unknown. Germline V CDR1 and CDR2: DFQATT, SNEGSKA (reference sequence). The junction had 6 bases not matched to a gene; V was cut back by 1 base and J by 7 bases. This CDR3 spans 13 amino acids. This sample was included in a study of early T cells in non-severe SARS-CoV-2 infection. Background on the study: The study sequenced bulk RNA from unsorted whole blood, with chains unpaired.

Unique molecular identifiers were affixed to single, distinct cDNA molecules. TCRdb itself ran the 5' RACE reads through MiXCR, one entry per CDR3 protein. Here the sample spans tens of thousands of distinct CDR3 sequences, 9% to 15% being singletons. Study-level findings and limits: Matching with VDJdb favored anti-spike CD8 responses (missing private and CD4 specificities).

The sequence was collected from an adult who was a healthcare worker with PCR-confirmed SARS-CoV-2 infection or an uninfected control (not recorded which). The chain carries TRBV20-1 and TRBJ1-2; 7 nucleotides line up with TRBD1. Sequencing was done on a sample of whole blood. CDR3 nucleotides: TGCAGTGCTAGAGGTCAGGGGGAAAGTGGCTACACCTTC. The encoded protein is CSARGQGESGYTF.